The 20 T cell receptor beta chains listed next were all sequenced from one sample in a study of cytomegalovirus exposure and HLA in healthy donors. PCR amplification relied on 60 Vbeta primers (plus 13 Jbeta primers). TCRdb's table, derived via immunoSEQ multiplex PCR, lists solely in-frame clones and lacks some. The sample consists of some 67,000 clones, roughly 80% of them appearing once. The material sequenced was PBMCs. These receptor sequences come from a man aged 60 to 69 in good health and CMV-seropositive.

This clone has more than one count but fewer than ten. The chain couples TRBV7-9 to TRBJ1-2; D remains unclear. The CDR3 is 14 residues long. V was clipped by 5 bases and J by 3 bases, with 13 bases between them. From germline, CDR1 is SEHNR and CDR2 FQNEAQ (reference sequence). This chain's CDR3 is CASSPNGEDYGYTF. CDR3 nucleotide sequence: TGTGCCAGCAGCCCAAACGGGGAAGACTATGGCTACACCTTC.

There are a few counts of this clone. The gene calls are TRBV5-6 and TRBJ2-5, with 7 positions matching TRBD2. The CDR3 covers 16 residues. CDR1 is SGHDT, CDR2 YYEEEE, per germline. V dropped 2 bases and J dropped 2; count of bases not matched to a gene: 9. The CDR3 loop reads CASSFLPSGAQETQYF. The DNA for the CDR3 is TGTGCCAGCAGCTTTTTACCCAGCGGGGCGCAAGAGACCCAGTACTTC.

In this sample, this clone turned up once. CDR3 region: CASSLAPGQVGNTIYF. The CDR3 region has the DNA TGTGCCAGCAGCTTGGCCCCGGGACAGGTTGGAAACACCATATATTTT. This chain links TRBV5-6 with TRBJ1-3; 8 bases are a match to TRBD1. Trimming at V came to 0 bases and at J to 3 bases, leaving 5 bases not matched to a gene. Germline V gene lookup returns CDR1 SGHDT and CDR2 YYEEEE. The length of the CDR3 is 16 residues.

V is TRBV28 and J is TRBJ2-1, with 7 bases aligning to TRBD2. This CDR3 is 15 amino acids long. CDR1 and CDR2 (germline): MDHEN, SYDVKM. V gave up 6 bases and J gave up 4 bases; unmatched junction bases: 9. In DNA form, the CDR3 reads TGTGCCAGCAGCCCGCGGGGGAGTGGGTACAATGAGCAGTTCTTC. It specifies CASSPRGSGYNEQFF.

This chain joins TRBV6-6 and TRBJ2-4, with D tentatively TRBD2 (5 bases). V gave up 6 bases and J gave up 1 base, with 10 bases separating them. Looked up from germline, CDR1 is MNHNY and CDR2 is SVGAGI (reference sequence). The CDR3 runs to 14 residues. DNA for the CDR3: TGTGCCAGCAGGATGGACTTGGCCAAAAACATTCAGTACTTC. Its translation: CASRMDLAKNIQYF.

The J gene is TRBJ2-3, the V gene TRBV11-2, with D possibly matching TRBD2 (5 bases). There are 15 residues in the CDR3. Germline V lookup: CDR1 SGHAT, CDR2 FQNNGV. V was trimmed by 1 base and J by 5 bases, leaving 13 bases between them. The CDR3 nucleotides read TGTGCCAGCAGCTTAGGGAGGTCTAGTCGAGATACGCAGTATTTT. Protein: CASSLGRSSRDTQYF.

The V and J genes are TRBV4-2 and TRBJ2-1; 7 bases map to TRBD2. Unmatched junction bases numbered 8, after V lost 0 bases and J lost 6 bases. Per the germline V gene, CDR1 is LGHNA and CDR2 is YNFKEQ. CDR3 length: 16 amino acids. This CDR3 is CASSQDMGRGPNEQFF. The CDR3 nucleotides are TGTGCCAGCAGCCAAGATATGGGGAGGGGTCCCAATGAGCAGTTCTTC.

This chain connects TRBV6-1 to TRBJ1-5, with unresolved D. V lost 0 bases and J 7 bases, leaving 7 bases between the germline ends. CDR3 length: 13 residues. Germline loops: CDR1 MNHNS, CDR2 SASEGT. The CDR3 sequence: CASSEATAQPQHF. The CDR3 DNA sequence: TGTGCCAGCAGTGAAGCCACAGCCCAGCCCCAGCATTTT.

The sample holds one count of this clone. The V call is TRBV6-1, the J call TRBJ1-1, with 7 bases lining up with TRBD1. V gave up 4 bases and J gave up 1 base; unmatched junction bases: 12. The germline V gene encodes CDR1 MNHNS and CDR2 SASEGT. This CDR3 has 17 residues. In DNA form, the CDR3 reads TGTGCCAGCAGTGTGTTAAGGGGACAGCTCGCGAACACTGAAGCTTTCTTT. This sequence encodes CASSVLRGQLANTEAFF.

This rearrangement joins TRBV6-6 to TRBJ2-7; 8 positions match TRBD1. Germline CDR1 and CDR2: MNHNY and SVGAGI (reference sequence). The CDR3 sequence is 14 residues long. V shed 8 bases, J shed 1 base, and the junction held 7 bases outside the gene matches. CDR3 sequence (DNA): TGTGCCAGCCTACATGACAGGGGATCCTACGAGCAGTACTTC. Translating it yields CASLHDRGSYEQYF.

This clone was counted once. This chain connects TRBV21-1 to TRBJ2-1; the DNA was not used to check the table's D call, TRBD2. TRBV21-1 is classified as a pseudogene. This CDR3 has 16 residues. CDR3 residues: CASSPYLAAVYNEQFF. Written as DNA, the CDR3 is TGTGCCAGCAGCCCGTACCTAGCGGCAGTATACAATGAGCAGTTCTTC.

The chain joins TRBV5-4 to TRBJ2-7, with 11 bases matching TRBD2. The CDR3 covers 15 residues. Germline CDR1 is SGHNT and CDR2 is YYREEE (reference sequence). J lost 2 bases, V lost 3 bases, and 4 bases had no gene match. The DNA for the CDR3 is TGTGCCAGCAGCTCTAGCGGGGGGCACCCCTACGAGCAGTACTTC. Its translation: CASSSSGGHPYEQYF.

This chain links TRBV10-3 with TRBJ2-3; TRBD2 aligns across 10 bases. The CDR3 contains 16 residues. Germline-derived CDR1 and CDR2 are ENHRY and SYGVKD. The V gene end was trimmed by 3 bases and the J gene end by 2 bases; junction bases not matched to a gene: 5. CDR3 loop: CAISDTSGTYTDTQYF. The CDR3 DNA reads TGTGCCATCAGTGATACTAGCGGGACATACACAGATACGCAGTATTTT.

The chain recombines TRBV5-4 with TRBJ2-7; the match to TRBD2 covers 12 bases. This CDR3 contains 17 residues. The trim removed 3 bases at V and 6 bases at J, leaving 13 bases unmatched. Germline values: CDR1 SGHNT, CDR2 YYREEE (reference sequence). This chain's CDR3 is CASSSQTSGSIAGEQYF. CDR3 DNA: TGTGCCAGCAGCTCTCAGACTAGCGGGAGCATCGCTGGCGAGCAGTACTTC.

The CDR3 DNA is TGTGCCAGCAGTACTACCCCAACGGACAGTTTTGACTATGGCTACACCTTC. It specifies CASSTTPTDSFDYGYTF. The chain carries TRBV27 and TRBJ1-2, with D perhaps TRBD1 (6 bases). Trimming shortened V by 5 bases and J by 3 bases, and 22 bases separated the two germline ends. In germline, CDR1 is MNHEY, CDR2 SMNVEV (reference sequence). CDR3 size: 17 residues.

The chain carries TRBV15 and TRBJ2-1; D may be TRBD2 (7 bases). Germline V gene data show CDR1 as LNHNV and CDR2 as YYDKDF (reference sequence). This CDR3 is built from 16 residues. Trimming shortened V by 0 bases and J by 6 bases, and 15 bases separated the two germline ends. CDR3 loop: CATSRDRWGGPNEQFF. For the CDR3, the DNA is TGTGCCACCAGCAGAGATAGGTGGGGGGGCCCCAATGAGCAGTTCTTC.

The rearrangement links TRBV5-1 to TRBJ1-1; TRBD1 might be the D (6 bases). The germline V gene has CDR1 SGHRS and CDR2 YFSETQ. V lost 0 bases, J lost 0 bases, and 6 bases lay in between. The CDR3 runs to 14 residues. CDR3 loop: CASSLGGLNTEAFF. Written as DNA, the CDR3 is TGCGCCAGCAGCTTGGGGGGGCTGAACACTGAAGCTTTCTTT.

The chain couples TRBV2 to TRBJ1-3; possibly TRBD1 for D (6 bases). The V gene's germline CDR1 is SNHLY and CDR2 FYNNEI. Trimming cost V 5 bases and J 1 base, with 12 bases left between them. The CDR3 consists of 15 residues. The CDR3 loop reads CASSNQGRSGNTIYF. Here the CDR3 DNA reads TGTGCCAGCAGTAATCAGGGGCGGTCTGGAAACACCATATATTTT.

This clone has just one count. Relative to the germline gene, one junction end is altered; a read error may explain this. The chain is built from TRBV7-9 and TRBJ2-7; 7 positions match TRBD1. The germline V gene encodes CDR1 SEHNR and CDR2 FQNEAQ (reference sequence). This CDR3 is built from 16 residues. CDR3 DNA sequence: TGTTCCAGCAGCTTAGTCCTCAGGGGGACCCGCTACGAGCAGTACTTC. This translates into CSSSLVLRGTRYEQYF.

The table lists this clone with a few counts. This chain joins TRBV27 and TRBJ2-1; 10 bases agree with TRBD2. The CDR3 totals 15 residues. V trimming: 4 bases; J trimming: 5 bases; junction bases outside the gene matches: 5. Germline-derived CDR1 and CDR2 are MNHEY and SMNVEV (reference sequence). The CDR3 DNA sequence: TGTGCCAGCAGTTCGCTAGCGGGAGCTCACAATGAGCAGTTCTTC. This codes for CASSSLAGAHNEQFF.